This T cell receptor beta chain was sequenced during a study of shared clonotypes between healthy human individuals. This CDR3 spans 15 amino acids. Germline CDR1 reads SGHRS; CDR2 reads YFSETQ. The J segment lost 2 bases and the V segment lost 0 bases, leaving 2 bases of the junction unmatched. TCRdb's table, derived via immunoSEQ multiplex PCR, lists solely in-frame clones and lacks some. This table has over a million clones, 96% appearing once. This clone has just one count. The clonotype was recovered from a man younger than 45 in good health. The sequenced sample consisted of naive CD4+ T cells sorted from blood. The subset here: CD45RA+ positively selected. The chain uses TRBV5-1 and TRBJ2-5; 9 bases map to TRBD2. The CDR3 DNA is TGCGCCAGCAGCTTGGATAGCGGGAGACAAGAGACCCAGTACTTC. This gives the protein CASSLDSGRQETQYF.